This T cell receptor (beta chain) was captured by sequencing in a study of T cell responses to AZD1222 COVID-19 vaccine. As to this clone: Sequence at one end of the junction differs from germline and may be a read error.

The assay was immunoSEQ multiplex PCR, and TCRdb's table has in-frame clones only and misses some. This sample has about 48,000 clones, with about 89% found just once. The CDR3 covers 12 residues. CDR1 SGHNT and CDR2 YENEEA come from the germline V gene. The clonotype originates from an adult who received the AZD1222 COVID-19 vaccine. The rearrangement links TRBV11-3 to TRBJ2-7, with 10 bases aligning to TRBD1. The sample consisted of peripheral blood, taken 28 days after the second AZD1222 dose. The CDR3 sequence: CASSFRPGQGCF. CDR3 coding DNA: TGTGCCAGCAGCTTTCGTCCGGGACAGGGGTGCTTC.